This T cell receptor beta chain was retrieved from a study of T cells in localized non-small cell lung cancer. Broader study findings: Peak T cell clonality was found in uninvolved adjacent lung, exceeding tumor. Paired adjacent lung recovered a median around 52 of the top 100 tumor clones. Increased T cell density in blood showed an association with longer overall survival.

On this clone itself: The antigen remains unidentified.

The CDR3 runs 12 residues. V dropped 4 bases and J dropped 7; count of bases not matched to a gene: 3. From germline, CDR1 is SGHRS and CDR2 YFSETQ. Using immunoSEQ multiplex PCR, the repertoire was profiled, and TCRdb retains in-frame clones only, with some absent. There are 45,000 to 65,000 clones in the sample; around 80% occur only once, and roughly 4% lies in the top ten. The TCR was taken from a woman aged 35 to 69 with stage II lung adenocarcinoma. V and J are TRBV5-1 and TRBJ1-1, with 8 bases aligning to TRBD1. The sample consisted of PBMCs, taken before any cancer treatment. CDR3: CASSLGTGEAFF. CDR3 in DNA: TGCGCCAGCAGCCTCGGGACAGGTGAAGCTTTCTTT.